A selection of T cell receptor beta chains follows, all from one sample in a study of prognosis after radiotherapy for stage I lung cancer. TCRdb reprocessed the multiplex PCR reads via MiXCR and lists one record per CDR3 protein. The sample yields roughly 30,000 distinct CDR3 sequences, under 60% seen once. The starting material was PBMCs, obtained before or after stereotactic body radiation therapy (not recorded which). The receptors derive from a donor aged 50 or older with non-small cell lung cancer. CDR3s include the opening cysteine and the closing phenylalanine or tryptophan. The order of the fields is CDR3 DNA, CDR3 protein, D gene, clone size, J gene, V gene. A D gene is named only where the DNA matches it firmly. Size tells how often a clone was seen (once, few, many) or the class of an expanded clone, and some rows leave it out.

TGCAGCGCTGGACTAGCCCTACAGACCCAGTACTTC CSAGLALQTQYF TRBD2 many TRBJ2-5 TRBV29-1
TGTGCCAGCAGCTTGCCGGCCATCGAGACCCAGTACTTC CASSLPAIETQYF . . TRBJ2-5 TRBV5-6
TGTGCCAGTGGACTAGCGGGAGGGTTAAGCACAGATACGCAGTATTTT CASGLAGGLSTDTQYF TRBD2 many TRBJ2-3 TRBV19
TGTGCCAGCAGCTCGGGGGATCTTAGCAATCAGCCCCAGCATTTT CASSSGDLSNQPQHF . once TRBJ1-5 TRBV11-2
TGTGCCAGCAGTTCTGCGGGACTATCGTTCTCCTGGTGGCAGTACTTC CASSSAGLSFSWWQYF TRBD2 . TRBJ2-7 TRBV12-3/TRBV12-4
TGTGCCAGTACTCCTCATGCCGGGACTAAAACAGATACGCAGTATTTT CASTPHAGTKTDTQYF TRBD2 many TRBJ2-3 TRBV19
TGTGCCATCAGTGACTCCTCCGGGGCCACGGGCGGGACCCAGTACTTC CAISDSSGATGGTQYF . few TRBJ2-5 TRBV10-3
TGTGCCAGCAGCTTTCCTCTCTCTTCCGGAAACACCATATATTTT CASSFPLSSGNTIYF . . TRBJ1-3 TRBV7-8
TGTGCCAGCAGTGACGCGGGGGAGAGGGCAGATACGCAGTATTTT CASSDAGERADTQYF TRBD2 medium-sized TRBJ2-3 TRBV6-1
TGTGCCAGCAGCTTAGAGGGGGGGGAACGAGAGACCCAGTACTTC CASSLEGGERETQYF TRBD2 . TRBJ2-5 TRBV11-3
TGTGCCAGCAGGCCCGGTCAAGCCTCCTTTGGTGAGCAGTTCTTC CASRPGQASFGEQFF . . TRBJ2-1 TRBV6-2/TRBV6-3
TGTGCCAGTAGTATCTGGCAGGGTCAGCCCCAGCATTTT CASSIWQGQPQHF . . TRBJ1-5 TRBV19
TGTGCCAGCAGTTTAGAGCGGGAGCAGTACTTC CASSLEREQYF . . TRBJ2-7 TRBV28
TGTGCCAGCAGCCCGGACAGGGGGAGCCGCGAGCAGTACTTC CASSPDRGSREQYF TRBD1 many TRBJ2-7 TRBV7-2
TGTGCCAGCATCCCGGTATGCGGGAACCACCTGGGTACGCAGTATTTT CASIPVCGNHLGTQYF . . TRBJ2-3 TRBV7-2
TGTGCCACCAGTGATGCGGACAGGGGGAACTATGGCTACACCTTC CATSDADRGNYGYTF TRBD1 . TRBJ1-2 TRBV24-1
TGTGCCAGTAGTATAGGGGGGCCCGGGGCCAACGTCCTGACTTTC CASSIGGPGANVLTF . . TRBJ2-6 TRBV19
TGTGCTAGTGGTCGGGACCGATGGGAGACCCAGCACTTC CASGRDRWETQHF . . TRBJ2-5 TRBV12-5
TGCAGTGCACTTGACAGGGCGGGTACTAGGTCAGATACGCAGTATTTT CSALDRAGTRSDTQYF TRBD1 . TRBJ2-3 TRBV20-1
TGTGCCAGTAGTATGGCAGGGAACTATGGCTACACCTTC CASSMAGNYGYTF . . TRBJ1-2 TRBV19
TGCAGCGTCGAGACAGGGACGGCGGATTCACACCTCCACTTT CSVETGTADSHLHF TRBD1 once TRBJ1-6 TRBV29-1
TGTGCCAGCAGCCCGACATCCGAGCGGTTCTATGGCTACACCTTC CASSPTSERFYGYTF . medium-sized TRBJ1-2 TRBV7-2
TGTGCCAGCAGGAGACAGGGGGCCGGAGGCTACACCTTC CASRRQGAGGYTF TRBD1 . TRBJ1-2 TRBV6-1
TGTGCAAGCTCACCAACGTCCAGGGGGCAGGAGACCCAGTACTTC CASSPTSRGQETQYF TRBD1 . TRBJ2-5 TRBV18
TGTGCCAGCAGGAACCCGGGACAGCTCTATGGCTACACCTTC CASRNPGQLYGYTF TRBD1 . TRBJ1-2 TRBV6-1
TGTGCCATCAGTGAGTCGACTCCAGGGGGATCCTCCTACAATGAGCAGTTCTTC CAISESTPGGSSYNEQFF TRBD1 many TRBJ2-1 TRBV10-3
TGTGCCACCATCAGAGATCCGGCAGGGTGTGGCTACACCTTC CATIRDPAGCGYTF . . TRBJ1-2 TRBV15
TGCAGTGCTTGGGAAGAAACGACAGGGAACACTGAAGCTTTCTTT CSAWEETTGNTEAFF . many TRBJ1-1 TRBV20-1
TGTGCCACACAGGGGGCTGGTACGCAGTATTTT CATQGAGTQYF TRBD1 . TRBJ2-3 TRBV7-2
TGTGCCAGCAGCTTTTCGAAACCAACTAATGAAAAACTGTTTTTT CASSFSKPTNEKLFF . few TRBJ1-4 TRBV7-9
TGTGCCATCACCGAGTCGGGTTACTATGGCTACACCTTC CAITESGYYGYTF . once TRBJ1-2 TRBV6-2/TRBV6-3
TGTGCCAGCATGAGGGGTTCAGGACAGCCCCAGCATTTT CASMRGSGQPQHF . . TRBJ1-5 TRBV6-1
TGCGCCAGCAGCGTGAGCGGGAGGGCCCTTTACAATGAGCAGTTCTTC CASSVSGRALYNEQFF TRBD2 . TRBJ2-1 TRBV5-1
TGTGCCAGCAGCCAAGCCAGGGTTGGAGGCTACACCTTC CASSQARVGGYTF . many TRBJ1-2 TRBV14
TGTGCCAGCATCCCAGGGTGGTCCCGTGGTAGCGGGGAGCTGTTTTTT CASIPGWSRGSGELFF . . TRBJ2-2 TRBV28
TGTGCCAGCAGTTGGCTAACTAATTCACCCCTCCACTTT CASSWLTNSPLHF . medium-sized TRBJ1-6 TRBV27
TGTGCCAGCATTTACCAGTACCCTTCTAGCAGGGGGCAGTATTTT CASIYQYPSSRGQYF . . TRBJ2-3 TRBV6-9
TGCAGTTCTAGCCCCTCCTTGGTGGAGCAGTACTTC CSSSPSLVEQYF . . TRBJ2-7 TRBV20-1
TGCGCCAGCACTCAAAGTGGACAGGTTGGTGAAAAACTGTTTTTT CASTQSGQVGEKLFF TRBD1 once TRBJ1-4 TRBV5-1
TGTGCCAGCAGTCCAACTAGCGGGTACGACAATGAGCAGTTCTTC CASSPTSGYDNEQFF TRBD2 . TRBJ2-1 TRBV6-1
TGTGCCAGCAGCGTAGGGACGGCGGGGGTTGGTACGCAGTATTTT CASSVGTAGVGTQYF TRBD2 many TRBJ2-3 TRBV9
TGTTCCACCCAGTATGATGCGAAGCAGTACTTC CSTQYDAKQYF . . TRBJ2-7 TRBV6-2/TRBV6-3
TGTGCCAGCAGCTTAGATGGGGCGGGGGAGCAGTACTTC CASSLDGAGEQYF . few TRBJ2-7 TRBV11-2
TGCGCCAGCAGCTTGCATAGCTCCCAAGAGACCCAGTACTTC CASSLHSSQETQYF . medium-sized TRBJ2-5 TRBV5-1
TGTGCCAGCAGTCCAGAGGGACTCTATGGCTACACCTTC CASSPEGLYGYTF . . TRBJ1-2 TRBV28
TGTGCCAGCAAGAGGGGAACCTCCGCCGGGACAAGATATCAGCCCCAGCATTTT CASKRGTSAGTRYQPQHF . many TRBJ1-5 TRBV2
TGTGCCAGCAGATCCAGATCGACAGGGGAGAGGTCCTACGAGCAGTACTTC CASRSRSTGERSYEQYF TRBD1 . TRBJ2-7 TRBV7-2
TGTGCCAGCAGCTTATGGGCCGGATCTAGCACAGATACGCAGTATTTT CASSLWAGSSTDTQYF . . TRBJ2-3 TRBV11-2
TGTGCCAGCAGCTTTGGGGGGTATGGCTACACCTTC CASSFGGYGYTF . medium-sized TRBJ1-2 TRBV7-2
TGTGCCATCATCTTAGGCCGGGGACGGGGCGACGAGCAGTACTTC CAIILGRGRGDEQYF . . TRBJ2-7 TRBV7-2
TGTGCCACCAGTGACAAGAGGGGGGTAAATCAGCCCCAGCATTTT CATSDKRGVNQPQHF . . TRBJ1-5 TRBV24-1
TGTGCCAGCAGCAAGGAGGACAAAACCACAGATACGCAGTATTTT CASSKEDKTTDTQYF . many TRBJ2-3 TRBV6-2/TRBV6-3
TGTGCCAGCAGGTTTAGCGCGAACACCGGGGAGCTGTTTTTT CASRFSANTGELFF . . TRBJ2-2 TRBV12-3/TRBV12-4
TGTGCCAACAGTGAGACTAGCGTGATATGGGGCTACAATGAGCAGTTCTTC CANSETSVIWGYNEQFF TRBD2 . TRBJ2-1 TRBV25-1
TGTGCCAGCAGCCTAAGACAGGAAGAGACCCAGTACTTC CASSLRQEETQYF . many TRBJ2-5 TRBV7-2
TGTGCCAGCAGTTACTCGCCTGCCAATGAGCAGTTCTTC CASSYSPANEQFF . many TRBJ2-1 TRBV6-2/TRBV6-3